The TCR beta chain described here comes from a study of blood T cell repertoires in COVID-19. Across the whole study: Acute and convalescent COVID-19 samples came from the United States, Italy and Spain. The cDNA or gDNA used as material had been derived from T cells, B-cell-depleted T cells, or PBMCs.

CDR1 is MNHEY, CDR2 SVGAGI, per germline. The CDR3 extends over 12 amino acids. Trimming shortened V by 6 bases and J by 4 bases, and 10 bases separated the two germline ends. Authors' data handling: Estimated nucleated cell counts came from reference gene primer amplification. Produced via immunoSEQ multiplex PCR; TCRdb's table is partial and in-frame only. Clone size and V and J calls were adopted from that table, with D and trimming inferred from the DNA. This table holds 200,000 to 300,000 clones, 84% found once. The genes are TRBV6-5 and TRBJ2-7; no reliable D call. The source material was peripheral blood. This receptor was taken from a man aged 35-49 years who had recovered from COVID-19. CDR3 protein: CASRSSVYEQYF. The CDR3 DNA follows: TGTGCCAGCAGGTCCTCAGTATACGAGCAGTACTTC.